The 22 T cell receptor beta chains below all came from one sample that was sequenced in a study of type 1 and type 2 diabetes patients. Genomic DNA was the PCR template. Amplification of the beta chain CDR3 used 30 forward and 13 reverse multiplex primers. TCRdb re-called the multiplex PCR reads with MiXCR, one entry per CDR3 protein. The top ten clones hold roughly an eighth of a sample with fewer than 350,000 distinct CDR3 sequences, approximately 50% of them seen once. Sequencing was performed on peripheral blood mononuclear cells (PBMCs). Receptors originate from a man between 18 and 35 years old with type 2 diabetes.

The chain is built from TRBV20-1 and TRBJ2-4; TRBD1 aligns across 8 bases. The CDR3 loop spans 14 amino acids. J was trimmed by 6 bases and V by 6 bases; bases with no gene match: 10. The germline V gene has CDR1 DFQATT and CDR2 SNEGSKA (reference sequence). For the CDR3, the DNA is TGCAGTGCGTTGGACAGGGCGCTAGGAAACATTCAGTACTTC. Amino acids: CSALDRALGNIQYF.

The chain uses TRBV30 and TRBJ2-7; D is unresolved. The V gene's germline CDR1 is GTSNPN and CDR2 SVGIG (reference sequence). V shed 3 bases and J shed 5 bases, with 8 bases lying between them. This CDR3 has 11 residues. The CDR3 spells CAWSGRDEQYF. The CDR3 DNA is TGTGCCTGGAGCGGGCGCGACGAGCAGTACTTC.

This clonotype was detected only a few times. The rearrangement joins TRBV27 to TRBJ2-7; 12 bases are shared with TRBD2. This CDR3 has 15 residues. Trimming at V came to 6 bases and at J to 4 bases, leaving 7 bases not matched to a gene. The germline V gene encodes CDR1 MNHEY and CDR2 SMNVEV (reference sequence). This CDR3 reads CASRLGGLAGYEQYF. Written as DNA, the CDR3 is TGTGCCAGCAGGTTAGGGGGACTAGCGGGTTACGAGCAGTACTTC.

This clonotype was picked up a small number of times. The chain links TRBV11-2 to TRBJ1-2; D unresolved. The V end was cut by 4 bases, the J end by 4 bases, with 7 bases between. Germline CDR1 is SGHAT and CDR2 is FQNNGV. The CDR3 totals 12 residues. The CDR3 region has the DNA TGTGCCAGCAGCTCGGGTCCCTATGGCTACACCTTC. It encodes CASSSGPYGYTF. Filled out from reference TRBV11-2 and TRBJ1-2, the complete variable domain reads EAGVAQSPRYKIIEKRQSVAFWCNPISGHATLYWYQQILGQGPKLLIQFQNNGVVDDSQLPKDRFSAERLKGVDSTLKIQPAKLEDSAVYLCASSSGPYGYTFGSGTRLTVV.

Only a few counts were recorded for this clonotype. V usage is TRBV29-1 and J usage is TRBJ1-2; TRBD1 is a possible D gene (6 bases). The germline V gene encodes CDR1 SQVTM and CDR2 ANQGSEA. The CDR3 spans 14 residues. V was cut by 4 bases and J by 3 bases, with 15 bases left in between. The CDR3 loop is CSVVGGGLDYGYTF. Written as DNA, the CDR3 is TGCAGCGTTGTAGGGGGTGGCTTGGACTATGGCTACACCTTC.

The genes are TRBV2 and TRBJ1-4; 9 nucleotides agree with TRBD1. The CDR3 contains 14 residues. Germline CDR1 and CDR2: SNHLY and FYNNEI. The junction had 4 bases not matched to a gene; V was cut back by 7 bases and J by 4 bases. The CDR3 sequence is CASKQGANNEKLFF. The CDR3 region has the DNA TGTGCCAGCAAACAGGGGGCAAATAATGAAAAACTGTTTTTT.

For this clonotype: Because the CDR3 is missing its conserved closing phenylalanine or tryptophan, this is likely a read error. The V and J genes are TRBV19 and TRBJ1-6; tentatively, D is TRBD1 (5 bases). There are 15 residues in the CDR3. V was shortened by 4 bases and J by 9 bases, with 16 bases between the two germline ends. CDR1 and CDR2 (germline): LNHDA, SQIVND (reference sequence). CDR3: CASSKAPGMGSPLHL. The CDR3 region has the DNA TGTGCCAGTAGTAAGGCCCCAGGGATGGGTTCACCCCTCCACCTT.

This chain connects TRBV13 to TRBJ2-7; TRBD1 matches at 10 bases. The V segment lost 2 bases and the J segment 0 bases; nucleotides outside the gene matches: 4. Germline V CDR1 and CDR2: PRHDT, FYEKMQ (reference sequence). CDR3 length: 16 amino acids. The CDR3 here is CASSLRQGARSYEQYF. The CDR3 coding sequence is TGTGCCAGCAGCTTAAGACAGGGGGCTCGCTCCTACGAGCAGTACTTC.

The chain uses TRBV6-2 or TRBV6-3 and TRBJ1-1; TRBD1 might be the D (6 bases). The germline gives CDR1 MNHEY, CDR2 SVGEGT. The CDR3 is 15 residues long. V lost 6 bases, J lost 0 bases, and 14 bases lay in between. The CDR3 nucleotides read TGTGCCAGCAGCCAACAGACAGGAGTGAACACTGAAGCTTTCTTT. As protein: CASSQQTGVNTEAFF.

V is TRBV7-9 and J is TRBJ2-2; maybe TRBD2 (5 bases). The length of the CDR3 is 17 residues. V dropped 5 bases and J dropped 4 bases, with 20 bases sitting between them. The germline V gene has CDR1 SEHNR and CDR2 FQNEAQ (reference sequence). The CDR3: CASSDTWSGRGTGELFF. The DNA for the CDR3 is TGTGCCAGCAGCGACACCTGGAGCGGTCGGGGCACCGGGGAGCTGTTTTTT.

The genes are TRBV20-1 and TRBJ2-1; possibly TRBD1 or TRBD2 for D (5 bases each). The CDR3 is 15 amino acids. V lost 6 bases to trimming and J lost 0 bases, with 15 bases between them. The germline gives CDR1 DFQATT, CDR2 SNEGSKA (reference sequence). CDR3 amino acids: CSAPHGTGSYNEQFF. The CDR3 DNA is TGCAGTGCCCCGCACGGGACCGGCTCCTACAATGAGCAGTTCTTC.

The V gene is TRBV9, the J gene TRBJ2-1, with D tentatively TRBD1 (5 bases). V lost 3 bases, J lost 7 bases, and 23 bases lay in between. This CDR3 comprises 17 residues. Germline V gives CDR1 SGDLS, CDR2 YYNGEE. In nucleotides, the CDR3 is TGTGCCAGCAGCGCACAGGTTCTCCCGCTGTCCGAAAATGAGCAGTTCTTC. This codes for CASSAQVLPLSENEQFF.

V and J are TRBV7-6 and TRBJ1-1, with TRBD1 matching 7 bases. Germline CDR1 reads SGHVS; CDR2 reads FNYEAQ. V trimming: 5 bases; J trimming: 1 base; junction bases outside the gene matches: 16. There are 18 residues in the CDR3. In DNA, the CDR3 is TGTGCCAGCAGCCTAAAGGGAGGGGGCCCTAAACCGAACACTGAAGCTTTCTTT. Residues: CASSLKGGGPKPNTEAFF.

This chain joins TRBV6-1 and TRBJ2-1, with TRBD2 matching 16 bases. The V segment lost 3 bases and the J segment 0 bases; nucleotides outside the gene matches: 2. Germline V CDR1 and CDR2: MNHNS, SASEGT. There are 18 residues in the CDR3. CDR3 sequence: CASSEGLAGGSSYNEQFF. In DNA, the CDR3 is TGTGCCAGCAGTGAGGGACTAGCGGGAGGGAGCTCCTACAATGAGCAGTTCTTC.

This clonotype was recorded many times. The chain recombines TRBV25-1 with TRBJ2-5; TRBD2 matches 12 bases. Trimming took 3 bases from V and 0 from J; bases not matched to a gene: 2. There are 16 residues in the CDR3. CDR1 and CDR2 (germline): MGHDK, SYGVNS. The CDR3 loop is CASSEPSGRDQETQYF. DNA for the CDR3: TGTGCCAGCAGTGAGCCTAGCGGGAGGGACCAAGAGACCCAGTACTTC.

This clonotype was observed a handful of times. CDR3 in DNA: TGTGCCAGCAGCCGACTAGGGACAGGAATTTTGGCAGATACGCAGTATTTT. Translation gives CASSRLGTGILADTQYF. V and J are TRBV7-2 and TRBJ2-3; 8 nucleotides match TRBD1. Losses at the gene ends were 5 bases for V and 4 bases for J; bases not matched to a gene: 14. This CDR3 has 17 residues. From germline, CDR1 is SGHTA and CDR2 FQGNSA.

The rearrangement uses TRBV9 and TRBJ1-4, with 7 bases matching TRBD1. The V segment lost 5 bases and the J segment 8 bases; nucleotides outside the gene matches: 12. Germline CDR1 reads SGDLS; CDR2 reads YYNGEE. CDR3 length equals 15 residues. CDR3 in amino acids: CASRGTDSDGEKLFF. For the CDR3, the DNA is TGTGCCAGCAGGGGGACAGACTCCGACGGGGAAAAACTGTTTTTT.

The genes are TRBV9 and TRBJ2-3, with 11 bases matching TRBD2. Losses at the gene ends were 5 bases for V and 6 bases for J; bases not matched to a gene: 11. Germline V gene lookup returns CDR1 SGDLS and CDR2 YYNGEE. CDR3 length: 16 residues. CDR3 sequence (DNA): TGTGCCAGCAGTTCACCTCGATCTAGCGGGAGGGATACGCAGTATTTT. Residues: CASSSPRSSGRDTQYF.

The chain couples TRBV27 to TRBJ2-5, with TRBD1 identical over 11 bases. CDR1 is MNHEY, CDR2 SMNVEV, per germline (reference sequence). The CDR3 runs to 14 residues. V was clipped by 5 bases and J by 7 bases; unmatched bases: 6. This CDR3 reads CASSRWDRGGTQYF. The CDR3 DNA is TGTGCCAGCAGTCGATGGGACAGGGGGGGGACCCAGTACTTC.

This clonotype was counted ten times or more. CDR3 region: CASSEVMGQGGRLFF. The CDR3 DNA sequence: TGTGCCAGCAGTGAAGTAATGGGACAGGGTGGCAGACTGTTTTTT. The chain recombines TRBV2 with TRBJ1-4; TRBD1 matches at 9 bases. Germline lookup yields CDR1 SNHLY and CDR2 FYNNEI. This CDR3 contains 15 residues. V lost 1 base to trimming and J lost 13 bases; unmatched junction nucleotides: 10.

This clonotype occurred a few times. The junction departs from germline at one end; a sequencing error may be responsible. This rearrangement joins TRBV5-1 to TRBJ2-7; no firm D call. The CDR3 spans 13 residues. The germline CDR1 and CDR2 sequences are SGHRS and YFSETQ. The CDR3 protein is CASSSYISYEQYF. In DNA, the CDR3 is TGTGCCAGCAGTTCGTACATCTCCTACGAGCAGTACTTC.

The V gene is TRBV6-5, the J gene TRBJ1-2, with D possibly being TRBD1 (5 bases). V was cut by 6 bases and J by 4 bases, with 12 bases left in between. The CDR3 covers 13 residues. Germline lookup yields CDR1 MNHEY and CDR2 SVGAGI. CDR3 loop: CASRRRDVYGYTF. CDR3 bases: TGTGCCAGCAGAAGACGGGACGTCTATGGCTACACCTTC.